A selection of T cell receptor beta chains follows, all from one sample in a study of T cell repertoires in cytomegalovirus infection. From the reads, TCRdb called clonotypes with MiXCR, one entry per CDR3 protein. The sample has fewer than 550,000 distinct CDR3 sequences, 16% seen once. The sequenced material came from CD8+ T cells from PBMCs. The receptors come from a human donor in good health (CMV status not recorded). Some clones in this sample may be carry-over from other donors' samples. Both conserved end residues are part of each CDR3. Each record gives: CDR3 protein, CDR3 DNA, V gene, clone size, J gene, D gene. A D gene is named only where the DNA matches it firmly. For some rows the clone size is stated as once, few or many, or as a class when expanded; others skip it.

CASSLEGSLSNQPQHF TGTGCCAGCAGCTTGGAGGGCAGCTTAAGCAATCAGCCCCAGCATTTT TRBV5-5 few TRBJ1-5 .
CASNPTRGHSYEQYF TGTGCCAGCAATCCTACTAGGGGGCACTCCTACGAGCAGTACTTC TRBV6-6 few TRBJ2-7 TRBD1
CASSLRGEGRDEQFF TGTGCCAGCAGTTTGAGGGGGGAGGGGCGGGATGAGCAGTTCTTC TRBV12-3/TRBV12-4 few TRBJ2-1 .
CASSREIVYEKLFF TGTGCCAGCAGCCGGGAGATCGTGTATGAAAAACTGTTTTTT TRBV7-9 many TRBJ1-4 .
CASSSLWTAMGTGELFF TGTGCCAGCAGCTCGCTATGGACAGCGATGGGCACCGGGGAGCTGTTTTTT TRBV28 many TRBJ2-2 .
CASSHSEHQETQYF TGTGCCAGCTCACACTCGGAGCATCAAGAGACCCAGTACTTC TRBV18 . TRBJ2-5 .
CASSSEPGMNTEAFF TGTGCCAGCAGCTCTGAACCTGGGATGAACACTGAAGCTTTCTTT TRBV9 . TRBJ1-1 .
CASSGPGLAGGPGDTGELFF TGTGCCAGCAGTGGGCCGGGACTAGCGGGAGGGCCGGGAGACACCGGGGAGCTGTTTTTT TRBV28 . TRBJ2-2 TRBD2
CATSGTSGGMNNEQFF TGTGCCACCAGTGGCACTAGCGGGGGTATGAACAATGAGCAGTTCTTC TRBV24-1 few TRBJ2-1 TRBD2
CASSLGGVAGYTF TGTGCCAGCAGTTTAGGGGGGGTTGCTGGCTACACCTTC TRBV12-3/TRBV12-4 many TRBJ1-2 .
CASSLMRF TGTGCCAGCAGCCTCATGAGATTC TRBV7-9 many TRBJ2-7 .
CASSVARARTEAFF TGTGCCAGCAGTGTTGCCCGAGCTAGGACTGAAGCTTTCTTT TRBV2 . TRBJ1-1 .
CASSSSAGPNYGYTF TGTGCCAGCAGTTCTAGCGCGGGGCCTAACTATGGCTACACCTTC TRBV6-5 few TRBJ1-2 .
CASSLKSSYNEQFF TGTGCCAGCAGCTTAAAGAGCAGCTACAATGAGCAGTTCTTC TRBV7-3 many TRBJ2-1 .
CASSQAKGGNQPQHF TGCGCCAGCAGCCAAGCTAAAGGGGGCAATCAGCCCCAGCATTTT TRBV4-1 few TRBJ1-5 .
CASSLRRITDTQYF TGTGCCAGCAGCTTACGCAGAATCACAGATACGCAGTATTTT TRBV11-2 few TRBJ2-3 .
CASRNFRGQETQYF TGTGCCAGCAGGAACTTCAGGGGCCAAGAGACCCAGTACTTC TRBV28 many TRBJ2-5 .
CSARDRELAGGTIHEQYF TGCAGTGCTAGAGATAGGGAACTAGCGGGAGGGACTATCCACGAGCAGTACTTC TRBV20-1 few TRBJ2-7 TRBD2
CASSLATVLAGPRNEQFF TGCGCCAGCAGCTTGGCCACGGTACTAGCGGGGCCACGAAATGAGCAGTTCTTC TRBV5-1 few TRBJ2-1 TRBD2
CASSQTSGPLPWEQFF TGTGCCAGCAGCCAGACTAGCGGGCCCCTCCCATGGGAGCAGTTCTTC TRBV7-9 many TRBJ2-1 TRBD2
CASGGSSNYGYTF TGTGCTAGTGGTGGTTCCTCTAACTATGGCTACACCTTC TRBV12-5 few TRBJ1-2 .
CASSVRAGYRDEQFF TGTGCCAGCAGCGTACGAGCGGGATATCGGGATGAGCAGTTCTTC TRBV9 few TRBJ2-1 TRBD2
CATRAPRNNEQFF TGTGCCACCAGGGCTCCGCGTAACAATGAGCAGTTCTTC TRBV15 . TRBJ2-1 .
CASSLNPSKMKDYGYTF TGTGCCAGCAGTTTAAACCCCTCCAAGATGAAGGACTATGGCTACACCTTC TRBV12-3/TRBV12-4 many TRBJ1-2 .
CASSLVPGGPFDEQYF TGTGCCAGCAGCTTAGTCCCGGGAGGGCCTTTTGACGAGCAGTACTTC TRBV7-2 many TRBJ2-7 TRBD2
CASSPGPGELFF TGTGCCAGCAGCCCAGGTCCCGGGGAGCTGTTTTTT TRBV7-9 . TRBJ2-2 .
CATSGLANTGELFF TGTGCCACCAGTGGACTAGCGAACACCGGGGAGCTGTTTTTT TRBV24-1 many TRBJ2-2 .
CASSRTGNHEQYF TGTGCCAGCAGCCGGACAGGGAACCACGAGCAGTACTTC TRBV7-2 many TRBJ2-7 TRBD1
CASSPIVPRGLGHIQYF TGCGCCAGCTCGCCGATTGTTCCCAGGGGGCTGGGACACATTCAGTACTTC TRBV10-2 many TRBJ2-4 TRBD1
CASSHGGFLSSYEQYF TGTGCCAGCAGCCATGGCGGCTTCCTCAGCTCCTACGAGCAGTACTTC TRBV5-4 . TRBJ2-7 .
CASSEAGTVYEQYF TGTGCCAGCAGTGAAGCCGGGACAGTCTACGAGCAGTACTTC TRBV6-1 many TRBJ2-7 TRBD1
CASSPRTGEETQYF TGTGCCAGCAGTCCCCGGACAGGGGAGGAGACCCAGTACTTC TRBV6-5 many TRBJ2-5 TRBD1
CASSLVSGRGREQFF TGTGCCAGCAGCTTAGTGAGCGGGAGAGGTCGTGAGCAGTTCTTC TRBV7-8 many TRBJ2-1 TRBD2
CSVSWVAGDAGELFF TGCAGCGTCTCCTGGGTAGCGGGAGATGCCGGGGAGCTGTTTTTT TRBV29-1 few TRBJ2-2 TRBD2
CATEGGTNSYNEQFF TGTGCCACCGAGGGGGGGACCAACTCCTACAATGAGCAGTTCTTC TRBV24-1 few TRBJ2-1 .
CSARVPTAISNQPQHF TGCAGTGCTAGAGTACCGACGGCGATTAGCAATCAGCCCCAGCATTTT TRBV20-1 many TRBJ1-5 .
CASSLWTSGNIVGNTGELFF TGTGCCAGCAGCCTCTGGACTAGCGGGAATATAGTAGGAAACACCGGGGAGCTGTTTTTT TRBV7-6 many TRBJ2-2 TRBD2
CASSLGRTSGGPHTGELFF TGTGCCAGCAGCTTGGGCAGGACTAGCGGGGGACCGCACACCGGGGAGCTGTTTTTT TRBV5-5 . TRBJ2-2 TRBD2
CASSASQGRRYEQYF TGTGCCAGTAGTGCTTCTCAGGGACGGCGGTACGAGCAGTACTTC TRBV19 . TRBJ2-7 .
CASSLLEASGSYEQYF TGTGCCAGCAGTTTATTAGAGGCTAGCGGGAGTTACGAGCAGTACTTC TRBV28 . TRBJ2-7 TRBD2
CASTSKGGDEQFF TGTGCCAGCACAAGTAAGGGGGGCGATGAGCAGTTCTTC TRBV6-1 many TRBJ2-1 .
CASSPPRKESEQYF TGTGCCAGCAGCCCCCCCAGGAAGGAGAGCGAGCAGTACTTC TRBV12-3/TRBV12-4 many TRBJ2-7 .
CASSDPEQYF TGTGCCAGCAGTGATCCCGAGCAGTACTTC TRBV2 . TRBJ2-7 .
CASSPDSFSYNEQFF TGTGCCAGCAGCCCAGACTCGTTCTCCTACAATGAGCAGTTCTTC TRBV9 . TRBJ2-1 .
CASSLRREFRNEQFF TGTGCCAGCAGCTTAAGGCGGGAGTTTCGCAATGAGCAGTTCTTC TRBV5-5 . TRBJ2-1 TRBD2
CASSLGTLPQETQYF TGTGCCAGCAGCTTAGGAACACTACCTCAAGAGACCCAGTACTTC TRBV7-9 many TRBJ2-5 .
CASSDGTGDLFNEQFF TGCGCCAGCAGTGATGGGACAGGGGATTTGTTCAATGAGCAGTTCTTC TRBV10-2 few TRBJ2-1 TRBD1
CASNLQGGYNEQFF TGTGCCAGCAACCTACAGGGAGGGTACAATGAGCAGTTCTTC TRBV27 many TRBJ2-1 .
CASSPAPYSGANVLTF TGTGCCAGCAGCCCTGCCCCGTACTCTGGGGCCAACGTCCTGACTTTC TRBV7-6 many TRBJ2-6 .
CASSYGSRINEKLFF TGTGCCAGCAGTTACGGGTCGAGGATTAATGAAAAACTGTTTTTT TRBV6-5 many TRBJ1-4 .
CASRESSYNEQFF TGCGCCAGCAGAGAGAGCTCCTACAATGAGCAGTTCTTC TRBV10-2 many TRBJ2-1 .
CASSQLGTGELFF TGTGCCAGCAGCCAATTAGGCACCGGGGAGCTGTTTTTT TRBV14 . TRBJ2-2 .
CASRDYTNEQFF TGTGCCAGCAGGGACTACACCAATGAGCAGTTCTTC TRBV6-5 many TRBJ2-1 .
CASSPDSWVRAFF TGTGCCAGCAGCCCGGATTCGTGGGTGCGGGCTTTCTTT TRBV6-2/TRBV6-3 many TRBJ1-1 .
CASRGGAGQNTEAFF TGTGCCAGCAGGGGGGGGGCGGGACAGAACACTGAAGCTTTCTTT TRBV28 . TRBJ1-1 .
CASSLRLAGDEQYF TGTGCCAGCAGTTTACGGCTAGCGGGGGACGAGCAGTACTTC TRBV27 many TRBJ2-7 TRBD2
CSAKTGWDSGELFF TGCAGTGCTAAGACAGGGTGGGATTCCGGGGAGCTGTTTTTT TRBV20-1 few TRBJ2-2 TRBD1